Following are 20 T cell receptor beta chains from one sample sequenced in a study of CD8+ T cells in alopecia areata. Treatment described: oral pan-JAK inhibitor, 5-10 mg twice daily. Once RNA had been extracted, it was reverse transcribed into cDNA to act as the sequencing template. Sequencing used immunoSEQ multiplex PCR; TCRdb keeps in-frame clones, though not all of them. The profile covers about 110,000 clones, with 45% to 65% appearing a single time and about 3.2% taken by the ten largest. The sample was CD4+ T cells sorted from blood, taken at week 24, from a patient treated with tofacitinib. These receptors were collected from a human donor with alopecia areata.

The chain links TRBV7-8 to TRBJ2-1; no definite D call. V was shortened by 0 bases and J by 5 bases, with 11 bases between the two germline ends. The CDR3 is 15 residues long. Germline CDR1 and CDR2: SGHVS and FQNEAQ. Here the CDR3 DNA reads TGTGCCAGCAGCTTAGCGTTCCAGAGACACAATGAGCAGTTCTTC. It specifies CASSLAFQRHNEQFF. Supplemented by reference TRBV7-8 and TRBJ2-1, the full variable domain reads GAGVSQSPRYKVAKRGQDVALRCDPISGHVSLFWYQQALGQGPEFLTYFQNEAQLDKSGLPSDRFFAERPEGSVSTLKIQRTQQEDSAVYLCASSLAFQRHNEQFFGPGTRLTVL.

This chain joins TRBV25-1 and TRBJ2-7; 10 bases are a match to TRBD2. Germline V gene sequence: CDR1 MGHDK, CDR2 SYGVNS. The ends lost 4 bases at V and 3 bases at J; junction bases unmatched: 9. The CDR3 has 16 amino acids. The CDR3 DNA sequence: TGTGCCAGCAGTGGATCTTATTCTAGCGGGGGCTACGAGCAGTACTTC. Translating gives CASSGSYSSGGYEQYF.

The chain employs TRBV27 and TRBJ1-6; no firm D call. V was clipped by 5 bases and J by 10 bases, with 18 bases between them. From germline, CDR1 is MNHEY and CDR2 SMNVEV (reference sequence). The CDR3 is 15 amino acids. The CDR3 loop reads CASSEIDGPWSPLHF. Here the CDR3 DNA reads TGTGCCAGCAGTGAAATTGACGGCCCTTGGTCACCCCTCCACTTT.

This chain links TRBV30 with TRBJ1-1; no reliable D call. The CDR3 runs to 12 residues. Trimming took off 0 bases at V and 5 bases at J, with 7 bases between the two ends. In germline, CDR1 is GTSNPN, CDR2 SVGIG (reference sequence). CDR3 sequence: CAWSVPYTEAFF. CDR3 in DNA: TGTGCCTGGAGTGTCCCTTATACTGAAGCTTTCTTT.

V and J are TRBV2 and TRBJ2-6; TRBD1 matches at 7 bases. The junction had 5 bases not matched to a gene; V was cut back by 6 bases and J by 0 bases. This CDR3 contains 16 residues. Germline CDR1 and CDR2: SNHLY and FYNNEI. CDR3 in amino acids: CASRLTGLSGANVLTF. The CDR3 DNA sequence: TGTGCCAGCAGGTTGACAGGGCTCTCTGGGGCCAACGTCCTGACTTTC.

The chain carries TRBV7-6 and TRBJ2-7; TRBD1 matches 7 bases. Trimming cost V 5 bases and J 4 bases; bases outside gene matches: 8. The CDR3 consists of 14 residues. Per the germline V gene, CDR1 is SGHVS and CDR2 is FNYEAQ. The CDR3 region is CASSPGGQAYEQYF. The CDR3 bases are TGTGCCAGCAGCCCCGGCGGACAGGCTTACGAGCAGTACTTC.

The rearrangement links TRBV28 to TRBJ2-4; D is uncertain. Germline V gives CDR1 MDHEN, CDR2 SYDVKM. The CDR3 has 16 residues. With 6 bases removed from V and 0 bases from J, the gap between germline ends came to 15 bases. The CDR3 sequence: CASSTHVSLAKNIQYF. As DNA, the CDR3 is TGTGCCAGCAGCACACACGTATCCCTAGCCAAAAACATTCAGTACTTC.

CDR3: CASRQRGEQYF. CDR3 nucleotides: TGCGCCAGCCGACAACGGGGGGAGCAGTACTTC. The chain combines TRBV5-1 with TRBJ2-7; the D gene is possibly TRBD2 (6 bases). Trimming took off 7 bases at V and 7 bases at J, with 12 bases between the two ends. This CDR3 spans 11 amino acids. Germline V gives CDR1 SGHRS, CDR2 YFSETQ.

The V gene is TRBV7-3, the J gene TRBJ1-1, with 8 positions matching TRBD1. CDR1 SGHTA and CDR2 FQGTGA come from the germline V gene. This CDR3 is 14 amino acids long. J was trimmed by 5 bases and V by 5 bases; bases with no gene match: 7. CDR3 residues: CASSPGQGRTEAFF. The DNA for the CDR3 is TGTGCCAGCAGCCCTGGACAGGGAAGGACTGAAGCTTTCTTT. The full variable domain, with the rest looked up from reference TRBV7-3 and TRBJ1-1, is GAGVSQTPSNKVTEKGKYVELRCDPISGHTALYWYRQSLGQGPEFLIYFQGTGAADDSGLPNDRFFAVRPEGSVSTLKIQRTERGDSAVYLCASSPGQGRTEAFFGQGTRLTVV.

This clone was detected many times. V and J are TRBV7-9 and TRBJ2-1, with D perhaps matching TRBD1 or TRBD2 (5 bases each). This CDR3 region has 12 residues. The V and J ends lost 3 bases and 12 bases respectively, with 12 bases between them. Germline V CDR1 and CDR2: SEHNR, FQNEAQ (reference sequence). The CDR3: CASSFDSRGQFF. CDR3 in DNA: TGTGCCAGCAGCTTTGACAGCCGGGGGCAGTTCTTC.

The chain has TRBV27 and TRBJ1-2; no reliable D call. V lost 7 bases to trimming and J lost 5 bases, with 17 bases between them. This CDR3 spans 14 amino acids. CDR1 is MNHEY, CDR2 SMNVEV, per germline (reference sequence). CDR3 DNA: TGTGCCAGCACATCTCCGGGTCTGGCTTATGGCTACACCTTC. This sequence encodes CASTSPGLAYGYTF.

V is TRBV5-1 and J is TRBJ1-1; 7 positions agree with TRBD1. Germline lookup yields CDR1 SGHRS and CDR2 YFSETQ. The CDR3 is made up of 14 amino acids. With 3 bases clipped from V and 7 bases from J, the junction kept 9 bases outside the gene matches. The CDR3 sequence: CASSSTGPGGEAFF. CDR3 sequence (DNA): TGCGCCAGCAGCTCGACAGGGCCCGGTGGTGAAGCTTTCTTT.

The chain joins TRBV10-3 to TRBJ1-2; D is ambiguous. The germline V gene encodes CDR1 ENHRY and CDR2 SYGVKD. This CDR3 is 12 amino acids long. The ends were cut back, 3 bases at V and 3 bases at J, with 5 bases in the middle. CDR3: CAISEADYGYTF. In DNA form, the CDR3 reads TGTGCCATCAGTGAAGCTGACTATGGCTACACCTTC.

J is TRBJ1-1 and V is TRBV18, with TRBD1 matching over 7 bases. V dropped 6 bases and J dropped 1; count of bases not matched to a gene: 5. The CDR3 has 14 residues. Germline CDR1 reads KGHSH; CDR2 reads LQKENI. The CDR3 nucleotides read TGTGCCAGCTCGCTGGGACAGAAGAACACTGAAGCTTTCTTT. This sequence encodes CASSLGQKNTEAFF.

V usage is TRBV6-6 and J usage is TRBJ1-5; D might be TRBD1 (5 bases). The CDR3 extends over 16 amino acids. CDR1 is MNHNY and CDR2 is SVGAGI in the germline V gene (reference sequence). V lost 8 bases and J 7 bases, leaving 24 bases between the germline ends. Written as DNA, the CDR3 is TGTGCCAGCCTCCCACGTGGGGCAGCGGCGGGGCAGCCCCAGCATTTT. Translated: CASLPRGAAAGQPQHF.

CDR3 protein: CASSQRGMSSYNEQFF. The CDR3 DNA follows: TGCGCCAGCAGTCAGAGGGGGATGAGCTCCTACAATGAGCAGTTCTTC. V is TRBV23-1 and J is TRBJ2-1; D might be TRBD1 (6 bases). TRBV23-1 qualifies as an ORF whose function is uncertain. V was shortened by 3 bases and J by 0 bases, with 12 bases between the two germline ends. The CDR3 contains 16 residues.

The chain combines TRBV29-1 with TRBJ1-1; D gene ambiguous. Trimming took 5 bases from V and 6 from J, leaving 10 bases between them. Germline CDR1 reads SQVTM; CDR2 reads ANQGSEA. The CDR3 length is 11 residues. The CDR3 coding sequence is TGCAGCGTTAACCGACCCTCTGAAGCTTTCTTT. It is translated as CSVNRPSEAFF.

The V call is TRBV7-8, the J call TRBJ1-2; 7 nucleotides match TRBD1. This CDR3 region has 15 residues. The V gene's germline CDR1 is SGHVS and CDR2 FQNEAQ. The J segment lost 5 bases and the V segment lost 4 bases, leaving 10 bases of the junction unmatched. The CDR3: CASSSLGTAVYGYTF. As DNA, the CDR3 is TGTGCCAGCAGCTCCCTTGGGACAGCAGTATATGGCTACACCTTC.

In nucleotides, the CDR3 is TGTGCCAGCAGCACGGGGCGAGGGCTGTTTTTT. This gives the protein CASSTGRGLFF. The V and J genes are TRBV7-2 and TRBJ2-2; D possibly uses TRBD1 or TRBD2 (5 bases each). V was cut by 5 bases and J by 13 bases, with 11 bases left in between. Germline CDR1 is SGHTA and CDR2 is FQGNSA. The CDR3 spans 11 residues.

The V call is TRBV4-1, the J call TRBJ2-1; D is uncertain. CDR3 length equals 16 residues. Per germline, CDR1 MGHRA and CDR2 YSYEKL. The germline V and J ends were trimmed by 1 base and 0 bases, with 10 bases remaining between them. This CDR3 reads CASSQANLVSYNEQFF. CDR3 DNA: TGCGCCAGCAGCCAAGCCAACTTGGTCTCCTACAATGAGCAGTTCTTC.